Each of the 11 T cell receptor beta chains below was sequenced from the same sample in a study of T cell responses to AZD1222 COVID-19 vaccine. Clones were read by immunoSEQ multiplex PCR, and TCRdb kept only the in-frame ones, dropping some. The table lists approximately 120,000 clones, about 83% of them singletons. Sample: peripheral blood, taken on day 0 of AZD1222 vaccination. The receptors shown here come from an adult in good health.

The CDR3 spells CASSQDRGLINQPQHF. Here the CDR3 DNA reads TGCGCCAGCAGCCAGGACAGGGGGCTAATCAATCAGCCCCAGCATTTT. V gene TRBV4-3 combines with J gene TRBJ1-5, with 11 bases identical to TRBD1. Germline V gene data show CDR1 as LGHNA and CDR2 as YSLEER. The CDR3 has 16 amino acids. After removal of 3 bases from V and 3 bases from J, the junction contained 4 bases not matched to a gene.

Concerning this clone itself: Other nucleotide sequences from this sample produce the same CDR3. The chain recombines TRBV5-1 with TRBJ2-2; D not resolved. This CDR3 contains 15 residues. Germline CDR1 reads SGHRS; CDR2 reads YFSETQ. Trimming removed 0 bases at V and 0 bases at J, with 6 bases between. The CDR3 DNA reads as TGCGCCAGCAGCTTGGGGCAGACGAACACCGGGGAGCTGTTTTTT. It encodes CASSLGQTNTGELFF. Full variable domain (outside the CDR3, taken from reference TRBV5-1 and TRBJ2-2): KAGVTQTPRYLIKTRGQQVTLSCSPISGHRSVSWYQQTPGQGLQFLFEYFSETQRNKGNFPGRFSGRQFSNSRSEMNVSTLELGDSALYLCASSLGQTNTGELFFGEGSRLTVL.

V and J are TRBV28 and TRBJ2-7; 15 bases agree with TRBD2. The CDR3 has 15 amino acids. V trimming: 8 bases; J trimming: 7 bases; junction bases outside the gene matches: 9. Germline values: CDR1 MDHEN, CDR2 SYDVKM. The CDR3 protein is CASSGLAGGFGEQYF. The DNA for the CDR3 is TGTGCCAGCTCGGGACTAGCGGGAGGATTTGGTGAGCAGTACTTC.

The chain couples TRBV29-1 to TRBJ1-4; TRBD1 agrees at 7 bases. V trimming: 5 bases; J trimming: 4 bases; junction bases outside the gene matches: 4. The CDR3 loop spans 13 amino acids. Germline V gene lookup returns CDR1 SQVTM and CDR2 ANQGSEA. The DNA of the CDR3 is TGCAGCGTTAAGCAGGGGGGTAATGAAAAACTGTTTTTT. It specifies CSVKQGGNEKLFF. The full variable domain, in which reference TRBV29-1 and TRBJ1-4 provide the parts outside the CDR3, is SAVISQKPSRDICQRGTSLTIQCQVDSQVTMMFWYRQQPGQSLTLIATANQGSEATYESGFVIDKFPISRPNLTFSTLTVSNMSPEDSSIYLCSVKQGGNEKLFFGSGTQLSVL.

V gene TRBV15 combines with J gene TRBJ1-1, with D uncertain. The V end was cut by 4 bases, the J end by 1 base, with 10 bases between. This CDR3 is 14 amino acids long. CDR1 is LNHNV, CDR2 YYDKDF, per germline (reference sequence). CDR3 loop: CATSINLRNTEAFF. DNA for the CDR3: TGTGCCACCAGCATAAACCTCAGGAACACTGAAGCTTTCTTT.

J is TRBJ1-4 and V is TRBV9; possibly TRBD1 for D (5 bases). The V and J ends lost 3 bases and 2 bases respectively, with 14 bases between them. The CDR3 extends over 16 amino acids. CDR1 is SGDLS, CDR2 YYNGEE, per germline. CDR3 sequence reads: CASSEGGRGTNEKLFF. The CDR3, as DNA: TGTGCCAGCAGCGAGGGAGGGAGGGGTACTAATGAAAAACTGTTTTTT.

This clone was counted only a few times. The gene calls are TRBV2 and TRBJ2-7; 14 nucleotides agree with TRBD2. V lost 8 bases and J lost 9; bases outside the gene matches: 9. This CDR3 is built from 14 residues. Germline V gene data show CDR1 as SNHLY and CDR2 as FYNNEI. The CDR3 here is CASRTGTSGSTQYF. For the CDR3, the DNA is TGTGCCAGCCGCACCGGGACTAGCGGGAGTACGCAGTACTTC. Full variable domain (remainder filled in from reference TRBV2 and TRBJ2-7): EPEVTQTPSHQVTQMGQEVILRCVPISNHLYFYWYRQILGQKVEFLVSFYNNEISEKSEIFDDQFSVERPDGSNFTLKIRSTKLEDSAMYFCASRTGTSGSTQYFGPGTRLTVT.

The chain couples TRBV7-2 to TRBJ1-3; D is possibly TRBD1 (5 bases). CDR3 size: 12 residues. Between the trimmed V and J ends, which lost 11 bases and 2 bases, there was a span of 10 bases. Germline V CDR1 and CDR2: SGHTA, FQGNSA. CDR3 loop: CASGATGNTIYF. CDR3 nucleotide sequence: TGTGCCTCCGGGGCAACTGGAAACACCATATATTTT.

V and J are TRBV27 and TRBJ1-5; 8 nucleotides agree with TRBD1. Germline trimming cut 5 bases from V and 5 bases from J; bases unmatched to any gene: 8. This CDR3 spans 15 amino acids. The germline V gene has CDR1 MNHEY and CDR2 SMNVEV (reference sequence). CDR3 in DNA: TGTGCCAGCAGTCCCCGCCCGACAGGGGATCAGCCCCAGCATTTT. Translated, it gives CASSPRPTGDQPQHF.

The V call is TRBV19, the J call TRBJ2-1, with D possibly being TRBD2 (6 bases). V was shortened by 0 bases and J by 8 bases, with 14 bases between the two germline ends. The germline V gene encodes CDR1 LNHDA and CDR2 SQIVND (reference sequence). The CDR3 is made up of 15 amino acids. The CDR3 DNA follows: TGTGCCAGTAGTATAGATCTGGGAGGTAACGATGAGCAGTTCTTC. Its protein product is CASSIDLGGNDEQFF.

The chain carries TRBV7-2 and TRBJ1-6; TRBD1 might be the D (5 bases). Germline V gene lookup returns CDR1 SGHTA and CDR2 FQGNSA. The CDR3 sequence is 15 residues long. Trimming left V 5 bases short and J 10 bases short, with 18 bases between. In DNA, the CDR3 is TGTGCCAGCAGCAAGGACACTCCAACGAGGTCACCCCTCCACTTT. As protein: CASSKDTPTRSPLHF. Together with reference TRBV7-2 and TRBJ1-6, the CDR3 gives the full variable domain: GAGVSQSPSNKVTEKGKDVELRCDPISGHTALYWYRQSLGQGLEFLIYFQGNSAPDKSGLPSDRFSAERTGGSVSTLTIQRTQQEDSAVYLCASSKDTPTRSPLHFGNGTRLTVT.